This T cell receptor beta chain came from a study of T-cell reconstitution after alpha-beta-depleted transplantation in children. This CDR3 is built from 13 residues. The V and J ends lost 8 bases and 4 bases respectively, with 11 bases between them. This clonotype was detected ten times or more. Unique molecular identifiers were built into the TCRbeta library. Each CDR3 protein gets one entry after TCRdb re-called the PCR reads with MiXCR. The table includes 230,000 or so distinct CDR3 sequences, 12% detected once. J is TRBJ2-2 and V is TRBV12-3 or TRBV12-4; D perhaps matches TRBD1 (6 bases). This TCR was sampled from a human donor who donated a stem cell graft to a child with acute lymphoblastic leukemia. The sample in question was PBMCs from the stem cell graft donor, obtained from the stem cell graft. In DNA form, the CDR3 reads TGTGCCAGCGGACGGGACATCACCGGGGAGCTGTTTTTT. Translating gives CASGRDITGELFF.